These 17 T cell receptor beta chains came from one sample sequenced in a study of control samples from healthy donors and cancer patients. Sequenced by immunoSEQ multiplex PCR; TCRdb stores in-frame clones only, minus some. The data show 70,000 to 75,000 clones, 89% seen once. What was sequenced was PBMCs. These receptors all stem from a man aged 55 to 70 with lung cancer.

The chain employs TRBV5-6 and TRBJ1-5; D gene uncertain. This CDR3 has 13 residues. The V end lost 1 base, the J end lost 3 bases, and 5 bases lay between the germline ends. Germline V gene data show CDR1 as SGHDT and CDR2 as YYEEEE. The CDR3, as DNA: TGTGCCAGCAGCTTGCGGGACAATCAGCCCCAGCATTTT. It codes for CASSLRDNQPQHF.

This chain links TRBV15 with TRBJ2-1, with 9 nucleotides matching TRBD2. The CDR3 totals 17 residues. Germline CDR1 reads LNHNV; CDR2 reads YYDKDF (reference sequence). The ends lost 7 bases at V and 5 bases at J; junction bases unmatched: 15. CDR3 coding DNA: TGTGCCACCACCCCGGTCCAGAGCGGGGGGTCCCACAATGAGCAGTTCTTC. It is translated as CATTPVQSGGSHNEQFF.

The genes are TRBV7-9 and TRBJ1-5, with 9 bases that match TRBD1. This CDR3 is 16 amino acids long. From germline, CDR1 is SEHNR and CDR2 FQNEAQ (reference sequence). V was pared by 3 bases and J by 4 bases, with 7 bases of the junction left unmatched. This chain's CDR3 is CASSFGTGFQNQPQHF. The CDR3 DNA reads as TGTGCCAGCAGCTTTGGGACAGGGTTCCAGAATCAGCCCCAGCATTTT.

The chain is built from TRBV5-4 and TRBJ2-7; TRBD2 is a possible D gene (6 bases). CDR1 is SGHNT and CDR2 is YYREEE in the germline V gene (reference sequence). Trimming stripped 4 bases from V and 2 bases from J, with 16 bases between. This CDR3 has 15 residues. CDR3 sequence (DNA): TGTGCCAGCAGCCCTGCGGAGGGGAACACCTACGAGCAGTACTTC. Translated: CASSPAEGNTYEQYF.

The rearrangement uses TRBV7-6 and TRBJ2-2; 12 bases line up with TRBD2. The CDR3 has 17 residues. Germline values: CDR1 SGHVS, CDR2 FNYEAQ. The trim removed 4 bases at V and 5 bases at J, leaving 8 bases unmatched. The CDR3 coding sequence is TGTGCCAGCAGCTCGCCCGGACTAGCGGGGTTTACCGGGGAGCTGTTTTTT. Translation gives CASSSPGLAGFTGELFF.

The CDR3 DNA is TGCGCCAGCAGCCGGAGGGACCCTAGCACAGATACGCAGTATTTT. This encodes CASSRRDPSTDTQYF. The chain uses TRBV5-1 and TRBJ2-3; the D gene is possibly TRBD2 (6 bases). Germline V lookup: CDR1 SGHRS, CDR2 YFSETQ. The CDR3 length is 15 residues. V was cut by 4 bases and J by 0 bases, with 12 bases left in between.

This chain connects TRBV9 to TRBJ1-3; D is unclear. The V gene lost 1 base and the J gene lost 11 bases, with 13 bases spanning the gap. Germline V lookup: CDR1 SGDLS, CDR2 YYNGEE. This CDR3 spans 13 amino acids. In nucleotides, the CDR3 is TGTGCCAGCAGCGTAAAGCGAGAATCATCCATATATTTT. It codes for CASSVKRESSIYF. Filled out from reference TRBV9 and TRBJ1-3, the complete variable domain reads DSGVTQTPKHLITATGQRVTLRCSPRSGDLSVYWYQQSLDQGLQFLIQYYNGEERAKGNILERFSAQQFPDLHSELNLSSLELGDSALYFCASSVKRESSIYFGEGSWLTVV.

The chain recombines TRBV7-9 with TRBJ1-4; D is ambiguous. The germline V and J ends were trimmed by 1 base and 10 bases, with 4 bases remaining between them. The CDR3 contains 11 residues. Germline V gene sequence: CDR1 SEHNR, CDR2 FQNEAQ (reference sequence). Written as DNA, the CDR3 is TGTGCCAGCAGCTTAGATAGAAAACTGTTTTTT. Translating it yields CASSLDRKLFF.

The V and J genes are TRBV11-2 and TRBJ1-5; tentative D call: TRBD1 (6 bases). Germline CDR1 SGHAT, CDR2 FQNNGV. V lost 1 base, J lost 4 bases, and 11 bases lay in between. This CDR3 contains 15 residues. The CDR3 is CASSLGQGLNQPQHF. CDR3 bases: TGTGCCAGCAGCTTAGGCCAGGGGTTAAATCAGCCCCAGCATTTT.

The chain combines TRBV30 with TRBJ2-3; no definite D call. The CDR3 consists of 11 residues. The V end was cut by 5 bases, the J end by 2 bases, with 5 bases between. CDR1 is GTSNPN and CDR2 is SVGIG in the germline V gene (reference sequence). The CDR3 DNA follows: TGTGCCTGGGAAAACACAGATACGCAGTATTTT. Encoded protein: CAWENTDTQYF.

The gene calls are TRBV6-5 and TRBJ1-1; a weak D match, TRBD1 (6 bases). The CDR3 is 15 residues long. The germline gives CDR1 MNHEY, CDR2 SVGAGI. V dropped 5 bases and J dropped 3 bases, with 16 bases sitting between them. In DNA, the CDR3 is TGTGCCAGCAGTATTCAGGGGCCGGTGGACACTGAAGCTTTCTTT. Its translation is CASSIQGPVDTEAFF.

This sequence joins TRBV5-8 and TRBJ1-5, with D possibly being TRBD1 (6 bases). CDR3 length: 14 amino acids. Trimming shortened V by 5 bases and J by 2 bases, and 11 bases separated the two germline ends. Germline CDR1 and CDR2: SGHTS and YDEGEE. The CDR3 bases are TGTGCCAGCAGGTTACAGGGAGGCAATCAGCCCCAGCATTTT. Its protein is CASRLQGGNQPQHF. The variable domain in full, with the rest retrieved from reference TRBV5-8 and TRBJ1-5, is EAGVTQSPTHLIKTRGQQATLRCSPISGHTSVYWYQQALGLGLQFLLWYDEGEERNRGNFPPRFSGRQFPNYSSELNVNALELEDSALYLCASRLQGGNQPQHFGDGTRLSIL.

This chain links TRBV5-6 with TRBJ2-7; D might be TRBD1 or TRBD2, each matching 5 bases. V lost 0 bases, J lost 4 bases, and 11 bases lay in between. The CDR3 has 14 amino acids. The germline gives CDR1 SGHDT, CDR2 YYEEEE. The chain's CDR3 is CASSLALWGYEQYV. CDR3 bases: TGTGCCAGCAGCTTGGCCCTTTGGGGGTACGAGCAGTACGTC.

The chain couples TRBV6-1 to TRBJ1-1, with 10 bases matching TRBD1. J was trimmed by 7 bases and V by 2 bases; bases with no gene match: 7. The CDR3 length is 15 residues. In germline, CDR1 is MNHNS, CDR2 SASEGT. The CDR3 loop reads CASSEFGDRGDEAFF. DNA of the CDR3: TGTGCCAGCAGTGAATTCGGGGACAGGGGTGATGAAGCTTTCTTT.

This clone occurred once. J is TRBJ2-7 and V is TRBV2; D unclear. This CDR3 has 13 residues. Germline CDR1 reads SNHLY; CDR2 reads FYNNEI. The V gene lost 6 bases and the J gene lost 2 bases, with 11 bases spanning the gap. The CDR3 DNA is TGTGCCAGCAGCCTGGCCGGAACCTACGAGCAGTACTTC. It is translated as CASSLAGTYEQYF.

The V and J genes are TRBV19 and TRBJ1-4; 7 nucleotides line up with TRBD1. With 4 bases clipped from V and 4 bases from J, the junction kept 12 bases outside the gene matches. CDR1 and CDR2 (germline): LNHDA, SQIVND (reference sequence). The CDR3 length is 17 residues. The CDR3: CASSSELGQAINEKLFF. CDR3 nucleotide sequence: TGTGCCAGTAGTAGTGAACTTGGACAGGCGATTAATGAAAAACTGTTTTTT.

The chain carries TRBV27 and TRBJ2-3; TRBD2 agrees at 10 bases. The CDR3 is made up of 16 amino acids. The germline V gene has CDR1 MNHEY and CDR2 SMNVEV (reference sequence). The V and J ends lost 2 bases and 4 bases, in that order; junction bases with no gene match: 6. The CDR3 spells CASSLSSGGISDTQYF. The DNA of the CDR3 is TGTGCCAGCAGTTTAAGTAGCGGGGGGATTTCAGATACGCAGTATTTT.